The T cell receptor beta chain described here comes from a study of shared clonotypes between healthy human individuals. Study at large: Samples came from a couple of female and a few male donors aged 18 to 49. Regarding the study as a whole: The generation probabilities recorded for non-shared clonotypes fell below those of clonotypes shared by all four donors. Sampling used blood alone; tissue repertoires probably differ.

Authors' processing steps: ImmunoSEQ output held junction-only sequences without quality scores, so filtering differed. TCRdb keeps only in-frame clones here, not all; method: immunoSEQ multiplex PCR. Clone size and the V and J calls come from that table; the DNA yielded D and trimming. The sample has about 2 million clones, 85% to 95% seen once. Details on this clone: Its cognate antigen is unknown.

CDR1 is SGHDN and CDR2 is FVKESK in the germline V gene. The CDR3 has 15 residues. V was trimmed by 1 base and J by 0 bases, leaving 9 bases between them. CD45RO-negative CD8 cells positively selected for CCR7 made up the naive population, which excluded terminally differentiated effector memory CD45RA+ cells. The material sequenced was naive CD8+ T cells sorted from blood. The gene calls are TRBV14 and TRBJ1-1, with unresolved D. The TCR comes from a man younger than 35 in good health. CDR3 nucleotides: TGTGCCAGCAGCCAAGTCCCTGGATTGAACACTGAAGCTTTCTTT. It codes for CASSQVPGLNTEAFF.